This paragraph covers one T cell receptor (beta chain) sequence. One end of the junction does not line up with germline, which may come from a read error. Co-extracting RNA and DNA was done with roughly 17-34 mg of unsorted bulk tissue as input. Those patients suffered from chronic HBV infection and were treatment-naive. The germline CDR1 and CDR2 sequences are MNHNY and SVGAGI (reference sequence). The CDR3 is 13 residues long. This specimen belongs to a study of tumor-infiltrating lymphocytes in primary liver carcinoma. Researchers generated TCR beta cDNA from about 500 ng of total RNA, relying on a constant-region primer. A slightly modified ARM-PCR protocol with three nested multiplex PCR rounds produced these TCR beta libraries. In the first two PCR rounds, TRBV1-TRBV30 forward primers were paired with a C-beta reverse primer, and each round lasted approximately 9 cycles. TCRdb recomputed calls from the multiplex PCR reads with MiXCR, one row per CDR3 protein. This sample yields 35,000 to 40,000 distinct CDR3 sequences, of which around 80% are seen a single time; 35% to 40% belongs to the top ten.

This chain links TRBV6-6 with TRBJ2-5, with D possibly matching TRBD2 (5 bases). The sequence was obtained from a man aged 35-49 years with primary liver carcinoma and hepatitis B virus infection. The specimen was tumor-adjacent normal liver tissue. DNA for the CDR3: TGTGCCAGCAATTACAAGGGCGGGGAGACCCAGTACTTC. This translates into CASNYKGGETQYF.